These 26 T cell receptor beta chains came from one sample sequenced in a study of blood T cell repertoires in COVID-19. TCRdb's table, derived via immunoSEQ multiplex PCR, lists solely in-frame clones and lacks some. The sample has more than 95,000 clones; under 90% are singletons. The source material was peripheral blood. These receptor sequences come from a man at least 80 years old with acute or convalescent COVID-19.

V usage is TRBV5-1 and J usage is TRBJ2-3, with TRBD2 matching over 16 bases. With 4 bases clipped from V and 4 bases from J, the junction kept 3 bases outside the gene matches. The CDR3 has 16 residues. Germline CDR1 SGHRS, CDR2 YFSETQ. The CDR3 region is CASSPGTSGRADTQYF. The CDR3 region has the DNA TGCGCCAGCAGCCCGGGGACTAGCGGGAGGGCAGATACGCAGTATTTT.

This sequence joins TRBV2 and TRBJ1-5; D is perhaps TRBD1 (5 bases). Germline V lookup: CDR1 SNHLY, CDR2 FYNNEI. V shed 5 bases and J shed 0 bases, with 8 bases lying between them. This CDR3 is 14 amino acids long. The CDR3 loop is CASSQDTSNQPQHF. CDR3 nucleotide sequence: TGTGCCAGCAGTCAGGACACTAGCAATCAGCCCCAGCATTTT.

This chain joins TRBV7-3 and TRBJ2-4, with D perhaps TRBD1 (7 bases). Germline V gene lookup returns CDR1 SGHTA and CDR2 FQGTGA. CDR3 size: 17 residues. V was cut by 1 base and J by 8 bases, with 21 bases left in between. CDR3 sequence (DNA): TGTGCCAGCAGCTTAAGGGGGGACAGTGAGGTCAGAGACATTCAGTACTTC. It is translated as CASSLRGDSEVRDIQYF.

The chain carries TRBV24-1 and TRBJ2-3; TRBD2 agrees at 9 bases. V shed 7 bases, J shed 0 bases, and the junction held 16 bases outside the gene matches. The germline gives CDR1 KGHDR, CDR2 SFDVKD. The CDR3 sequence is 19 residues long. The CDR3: CATSGRGKREAASTDTQYF. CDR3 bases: TGTGCCACCAGCGGTCGGGGCAAGCGGGAGGCCGCTAGCACAGATACGCAGTATTTT.

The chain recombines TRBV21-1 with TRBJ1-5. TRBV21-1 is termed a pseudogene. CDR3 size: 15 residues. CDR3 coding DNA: TGTGCCAGCACTGAGGTGGAGTTGGGCAATCAGCCCCAGCATTTT. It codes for CASTEVELGNQPQHF.

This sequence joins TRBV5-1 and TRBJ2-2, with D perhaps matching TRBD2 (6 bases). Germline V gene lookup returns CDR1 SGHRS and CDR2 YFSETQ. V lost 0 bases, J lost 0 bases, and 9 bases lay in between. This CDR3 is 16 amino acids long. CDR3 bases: TGCGCCAGCAGCTTGGAGGGCGGGACGAACACCGGGGAGCTGTTTTTT. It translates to CASSLEGGTNTGELFF.

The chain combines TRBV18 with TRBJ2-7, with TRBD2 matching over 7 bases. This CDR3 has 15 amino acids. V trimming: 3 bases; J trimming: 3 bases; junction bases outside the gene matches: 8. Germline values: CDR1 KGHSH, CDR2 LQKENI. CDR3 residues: CASSPLGGSNYEQYF. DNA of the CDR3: TGTGCCAGCTCACCCCTCGGCGGGAGCAACTACGAGCAGTACTTC.

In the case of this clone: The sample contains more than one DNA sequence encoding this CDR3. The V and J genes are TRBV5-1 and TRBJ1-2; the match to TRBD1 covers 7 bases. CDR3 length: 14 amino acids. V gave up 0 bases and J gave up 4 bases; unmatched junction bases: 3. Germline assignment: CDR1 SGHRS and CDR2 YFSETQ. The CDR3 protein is CASSLGQGGYGYTF. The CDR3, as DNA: TGCGCCAGCAGCTTGGGGCAGGGGGGCTATGGCTACACCTTC.

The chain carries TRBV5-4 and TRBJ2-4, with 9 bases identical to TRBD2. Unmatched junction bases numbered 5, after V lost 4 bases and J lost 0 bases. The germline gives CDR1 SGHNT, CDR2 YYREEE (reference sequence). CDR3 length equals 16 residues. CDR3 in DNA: TGTGCCAGCAGCACCCAACTAGCGGGAGCCAAAAACATTCAGTACTTC. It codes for CASSTQLAGAKNIQYF.

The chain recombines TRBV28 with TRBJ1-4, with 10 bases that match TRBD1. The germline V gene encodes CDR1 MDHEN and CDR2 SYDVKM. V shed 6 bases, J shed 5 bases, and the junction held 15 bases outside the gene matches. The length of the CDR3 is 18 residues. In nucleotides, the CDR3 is TGTGCCAGCAGCATACCGGGACAGGGGCAGCAAAAGAATGAAAAACTGTTTTTT. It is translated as CASSIPGQGQQKNEKLFF.

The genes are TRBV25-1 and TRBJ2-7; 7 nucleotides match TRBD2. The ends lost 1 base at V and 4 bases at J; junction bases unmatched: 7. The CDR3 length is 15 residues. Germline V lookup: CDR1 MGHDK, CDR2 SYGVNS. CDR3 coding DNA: TGTGCCAGCAGTGAATTAGGCGGGAGAGGATACGAGCAGTACTTC. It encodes CASSELGGRGYEQYF.

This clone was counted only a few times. As DNA, the CDR3 is TGTGCCAGCACCCTGGACAGGGGATTCAACAATGAGCAGTTCTTC. This sequence encodes CASTLDRGFNNEQFF. The chain links TRBV6-5 to TRBJ2-1; 9 nucleotides align to TRBD1. The germline V gene has CDR1 MNHEY and CDR2 SVGAGI. The CDR3 covers 15 residues. V shed 7 bases and J 5 bases; nucleotides not matched to a gene: 9.

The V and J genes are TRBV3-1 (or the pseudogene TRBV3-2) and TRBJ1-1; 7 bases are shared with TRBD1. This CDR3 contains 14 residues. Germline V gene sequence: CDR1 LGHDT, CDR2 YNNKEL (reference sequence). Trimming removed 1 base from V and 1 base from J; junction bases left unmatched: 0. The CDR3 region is CASSQGTGNTEAFF. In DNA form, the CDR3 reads TGTGCCAGCAGCCAAGGGACAGGGAACACTGAAGCTTTCTTT.

The chain's CDR3 is CASSLQRLAGTYNEQFF. The CDR3 DNA is TGCGCCAGCAGCTTGCAAAGACTAGCGGGGACGTACAATGAGCAGTTCTTC. The chain has TRBV5-1 and TRBJ2-1; TRBD2 matches at 11 bases. From germline, CDR1 is SGHRS and CDR2 YFSETQ. This CDR3 contains 17 residues. The ends lost 1 base at V and 4 bases at J; junction bases unmatched: 7.

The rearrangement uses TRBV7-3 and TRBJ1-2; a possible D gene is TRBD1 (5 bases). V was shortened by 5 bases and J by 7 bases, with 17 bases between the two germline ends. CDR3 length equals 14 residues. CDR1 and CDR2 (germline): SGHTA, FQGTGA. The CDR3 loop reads CASSAGTGRTGYTF. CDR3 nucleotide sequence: TGTGCCAGCAGCGCAGGTACAGGAAGAACTGGCTACACCTTC.

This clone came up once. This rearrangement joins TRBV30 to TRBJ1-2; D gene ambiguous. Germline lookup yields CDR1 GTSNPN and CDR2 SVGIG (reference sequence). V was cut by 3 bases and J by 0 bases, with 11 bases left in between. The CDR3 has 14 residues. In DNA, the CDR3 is TGTGCCTGGAGGGCAGATCCAACTAACTATGGCTACACCTTC. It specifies CAWRADPTNYGYTF.

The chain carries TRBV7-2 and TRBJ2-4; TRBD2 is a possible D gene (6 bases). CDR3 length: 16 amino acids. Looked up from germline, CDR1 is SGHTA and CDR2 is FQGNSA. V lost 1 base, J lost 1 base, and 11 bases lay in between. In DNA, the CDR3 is TGTGCCAGCAGCTTAGACGGGAGTGGGGCCAAAAACATTCAGTACTTC. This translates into CASSLDGSGAKNIQYF.

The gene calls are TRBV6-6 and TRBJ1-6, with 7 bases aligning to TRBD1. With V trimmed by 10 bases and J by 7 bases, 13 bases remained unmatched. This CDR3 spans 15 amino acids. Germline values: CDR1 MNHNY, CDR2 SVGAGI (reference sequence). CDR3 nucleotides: TGTGCCACCACGGACAGGCCCAGCAGCAATTCACCCCTCCACTTT. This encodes CATTDRPSSNSPLHF.

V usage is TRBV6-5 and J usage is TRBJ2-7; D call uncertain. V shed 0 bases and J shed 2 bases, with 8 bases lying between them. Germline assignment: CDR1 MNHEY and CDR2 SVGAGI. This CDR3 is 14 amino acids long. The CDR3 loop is CASSYSVGAYEQYF. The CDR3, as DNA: TGTGCCAGCAGTTACTCGGTAGGAGCCTACGAGCAGTACTTC.

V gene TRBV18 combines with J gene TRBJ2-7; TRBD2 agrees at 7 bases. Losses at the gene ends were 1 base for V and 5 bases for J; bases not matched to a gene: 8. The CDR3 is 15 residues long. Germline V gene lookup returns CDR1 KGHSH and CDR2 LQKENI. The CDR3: CASSPRAGEFNEQYF. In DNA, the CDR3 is TGTGCCAGCTCACCACGGGCGGGGGAATTTAACGAGCAGTACTTC.

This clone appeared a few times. The CDR3 region has the DNA TGTGCCAGCAGCGTGAAAGGTGCGGGGGACACCATATATTTT. Amino acid sequence: CASSVKGAGDTIYF. The chain carries TRBV9 and TRBJ1-3; D might be TRBD1 (5 bases). CDR1 is SGDLS and CDR2 is YYNGEE in the germline V gene. The CDR3 has 14 residues. Trimming shortened V by 2 bases and J by 8 bases, and 14 bases separated the two germline ends.

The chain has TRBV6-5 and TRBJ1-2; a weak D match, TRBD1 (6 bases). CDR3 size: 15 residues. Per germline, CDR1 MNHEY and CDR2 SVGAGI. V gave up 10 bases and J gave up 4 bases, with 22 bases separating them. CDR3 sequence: CATRIEGGPFYGYTF. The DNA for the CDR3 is TGTGCCACTCGGATAGAGGGGGGGCCGTTCTATGGCTACACCTTC.

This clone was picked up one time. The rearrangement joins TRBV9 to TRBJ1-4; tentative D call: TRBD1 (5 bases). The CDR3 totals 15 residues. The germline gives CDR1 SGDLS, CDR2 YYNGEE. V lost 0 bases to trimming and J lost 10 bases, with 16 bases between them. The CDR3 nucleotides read TGTGCCAGCAGCGTAGGTGGGGGAGGAATGGTAAAACTGTTTTTT. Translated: CASSVGGGGMVKLFF.

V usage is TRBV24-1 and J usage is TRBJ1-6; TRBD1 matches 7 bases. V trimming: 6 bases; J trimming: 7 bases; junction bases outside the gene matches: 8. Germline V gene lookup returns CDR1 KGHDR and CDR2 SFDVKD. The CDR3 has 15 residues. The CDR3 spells CATSRQGGSNSPLHF. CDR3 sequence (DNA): TGTGCCACCAGTCGACAGGGTGGTTCGAATTCACCCCTCCACTTT.

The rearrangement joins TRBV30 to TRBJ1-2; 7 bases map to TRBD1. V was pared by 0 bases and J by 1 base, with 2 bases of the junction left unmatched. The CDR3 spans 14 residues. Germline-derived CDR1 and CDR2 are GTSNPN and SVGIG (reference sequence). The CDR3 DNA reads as TGTGCCTGGAGTGTAGGACAGGTTAACTATGGCTACACCTTC. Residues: CAWSVGQVNYGYTF. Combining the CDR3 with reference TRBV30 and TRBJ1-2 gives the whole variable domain SQTIHQWPATLVQPVGSPLSLECTVEGTSNPNLYWYRQAAGRGLQLLFYSVGIGQISSEVPQNLSASRPQDRQFILSSKKLLLSDSGFYLCAWSVGQVNYGYTFGSGTRLTVV.

CDR3 nucleotides: TGTGCCAGCTCACCGGGCACAAAGAACACTGAAGCTTTCTTT. Translation: CASSPGTKNTEAFF. The J gene is TRBJ1-1, the V gene TRBV18, with D unresolved. The V end lost 3 bases, the J end lost 1 base, and 9 bases lay between the germline ends. This CDR3 is built from 14 residues. Germline values: CDR1 KGHSH, CDR2 LQKENI.